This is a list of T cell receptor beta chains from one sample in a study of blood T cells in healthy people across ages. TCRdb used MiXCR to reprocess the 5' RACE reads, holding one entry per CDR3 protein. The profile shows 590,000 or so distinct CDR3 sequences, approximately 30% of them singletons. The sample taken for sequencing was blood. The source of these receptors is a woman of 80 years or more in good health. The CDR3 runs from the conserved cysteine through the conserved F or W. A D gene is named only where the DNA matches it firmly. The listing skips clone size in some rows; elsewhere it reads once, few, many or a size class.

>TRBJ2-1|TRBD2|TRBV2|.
TGTGCCAGCAAAACCGGGACTAGCGTGGCCAATGAGCAGTTCTTC
CASKTGTSVANEQFF
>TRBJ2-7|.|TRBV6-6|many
TGTGCCAGCAGTTACTCGCTAGGGACAATATCCTACGAGCAGTACTTC
CASSYSLGTISYEQYF
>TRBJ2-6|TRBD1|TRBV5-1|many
TGCGCCAGCAGCTTGGGACAGGGTTCTGGGGCCAACGTCCTGACTTTC
CASSLGQGSGANVLTF
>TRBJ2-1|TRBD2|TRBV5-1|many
TGCGCCAGCAGCCTGTATAGCGGGAGCTCCTACAATGAGCAGTTCTTC
CASSLYSGSSYNEQFF
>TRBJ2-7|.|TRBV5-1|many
TGCGCCAGCCATGAGGCTCAGACCTCCTACGAGCAGTACTTC
CASHEAQTSYEQYF
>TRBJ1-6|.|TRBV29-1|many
TGCAGCGTTGCGAGTTCCGGGAGTTCACCCCTCCACTTT
CSVASSGSSPLHF
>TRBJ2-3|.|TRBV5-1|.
TGCGCCAGCGGCTTCGGACCGGGCACAGATACGCAGTATTTT
CASGFGPGTDTQYF
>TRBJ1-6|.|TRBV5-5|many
TGTGCCAGCAGCCCGGACCATCCCGGGTTCTCCTATAATTCACCCCTCCACTTT
CASSPDHPGFSYNSPLHF
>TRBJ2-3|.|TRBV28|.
TGTGCCAGCGGCCGGGACACACAGGGTGGGAGCACAGATACGCAGTATTTT
CASGRDTQGGSTDTQYF
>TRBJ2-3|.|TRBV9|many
TGTGCCAGCAGCTCCCCCCCGGGACTCCATACGCAGTATTTT
CASSSPPGLHTQYF
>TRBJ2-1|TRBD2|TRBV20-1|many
TGCAGTGCTAGGAACATTGCCGGCGGGGGGAGCAATGAGCAGTTCTTC
CSARNIAGGGSNEQFF
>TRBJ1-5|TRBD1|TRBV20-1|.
TGCAGTGCTAGGAGTACAGGGGGCTCAAATCAGCCCCAGCATTTT
CSARSTGGSNQPQHF
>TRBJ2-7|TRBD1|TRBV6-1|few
TGTGCCACCTACAGGGGTGGTCGAGACGAGCAGTACTTC
CATYRGGRDEQYF
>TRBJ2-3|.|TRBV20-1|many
TGCAGTGCTAGAGATCGGGATACGCAGTATTTT
CSARDRDTQYF
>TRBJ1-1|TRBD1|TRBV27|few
TGTACCAGCAGGAAGGGACAGGGCAGCACTGAAGCTTTCTTT
CTSRKGQGSTEAFF
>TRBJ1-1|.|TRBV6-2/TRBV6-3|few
TGTGCCAGCAGGGAAGTGGCGAACACTGAAGCTTTCTTT
CASREVANTEAFF
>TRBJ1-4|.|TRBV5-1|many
TGCGCCAGCAGCTCAGGACAGAAGAATGAAAAACTGTTTTTT
CASSSGQKNEKLFF
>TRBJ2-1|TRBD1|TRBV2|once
TGTGCCAGCAAACGGGACAGCAATGAGCAGTTCTTC
CASKRDSNEQFF
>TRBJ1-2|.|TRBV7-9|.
TGTGCCAGCAGTCCGGACAGTGGTGGCTACACCTTC
CASSPDSGGYTF
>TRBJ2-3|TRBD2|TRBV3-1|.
TGTGCCAGCAGCCCCTCGACTAGCGGGGGGAGAGCAGATACGCAGTATTTT
CASSPSTSGGRADTQYF
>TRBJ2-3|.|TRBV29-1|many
TGCAGCGTGGGGGGAAATAGCGGCAGTACAGATACGCAGTATTTT
CSVGGNSGSTDTQYF
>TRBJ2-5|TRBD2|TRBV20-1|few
TGCAGTGCCGAAAGCGGGGGGGTGGAGACCCAGTACTTC
CSAESGGVETQYF
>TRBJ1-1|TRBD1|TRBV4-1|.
TGCGCCAGCAGCCAAGATAGAGACAGGGGCACCACTGAAGCTTTCTTT
CASSQDRDRGTTEAFF
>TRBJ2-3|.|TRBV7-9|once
TGTGCCAGCAGCTTAGCCCTCACAGGGTTTAGCACAGATACGCAGTATTTT
CASSLALTGFSTDTQYF
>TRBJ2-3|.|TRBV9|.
TGTGCCAGCAGCGTAGGGGACCACCGAAGCACAGATACGCAGTATTTT
CASSVGDHRSTDTQYF
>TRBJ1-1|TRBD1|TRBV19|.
TGTGCCAGCCAACCAGGGGGAGCGAACACTGAAGCTTTCTTT
CASQPGGANTEAFF
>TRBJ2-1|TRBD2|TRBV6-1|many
TGTGCCAGCACCCTTGGGACTAGCGGGGTCAATGAGCAGTTCTTC
CASTLGTSGVNEQFF
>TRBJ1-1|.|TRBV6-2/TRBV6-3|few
TGTGCCAGCAAGGAGGCAGGGAGCATGAACACTGAAGCTTTCTTT
CASKEAGSMNTEAFF
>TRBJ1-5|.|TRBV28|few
TGTGCCAGCAGTCAAGAAACCCGGGCATTTTTTGGCAATCAGCCCCAGCATTTT
CASSQETRAFFGNQPQHF
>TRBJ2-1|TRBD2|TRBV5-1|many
TGCGCCAGCAGCTTGGATAGCGGGCCTGGCGATGAGCAGTTCTTC
CASSLDSGPGDEQFF
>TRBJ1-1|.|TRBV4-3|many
TGTGCCAGCAGCCCGGGACAAGCGAACACTGAAGCTTTCTTT
CASSPGQANTEAFF
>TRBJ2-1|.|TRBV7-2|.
TGTGCCAGCAGGTCCAGGGGGGCGGGAGGACCTTCCTACAATGAGCAGTTCTTC
CASRSRGAGGPSYNEQFF
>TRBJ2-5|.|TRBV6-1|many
TGTGCCAGCAGTGACTCGGGTCCGGAGACCCAGTACTTC
CASSDSGPETQYF
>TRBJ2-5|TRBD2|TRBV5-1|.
TGCGCCAGCAGGGCTAGCGGGGACTCTACCGAAGAGACCCAGTACTTC
CASRASGDSTEETQYF
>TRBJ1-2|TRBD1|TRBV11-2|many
TGTGCCAGTACCCCCGGGCCGCAGGGGGATGGCTACACCTTC
CASTPGPQGDGYTF
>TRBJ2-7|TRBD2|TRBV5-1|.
TGCGCCAGCAGCCACGGACTAGAGGGAAGGAGCGAGCAGTACTTC
CASSHGLEGRSEQYF
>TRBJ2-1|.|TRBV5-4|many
TGTGCCAGCAGCTCAGGGGAGAAGTCCTACAATGAGCAGTTCTTC
CASSSGEKSYNEQFF
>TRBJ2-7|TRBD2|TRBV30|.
TGTGCCTGGAGTGTGGGGGGGGCCTACGAGCAGTACTTC
CAWSVGGAYEQYF
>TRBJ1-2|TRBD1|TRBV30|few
TGTGCCTGGAGAGGGACAGGGGGTGGTTCTTTAGGCTACACCTTC
CAWRGTGGGSLGYTF
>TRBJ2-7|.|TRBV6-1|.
TGTGCCAGCGGGGGGGGAACAGGGTTAATCTACGAGCAGTACTTC
CASGGGTGLIYEQYF
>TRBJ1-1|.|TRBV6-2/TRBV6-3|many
TGTGCCAGCAGTTCCCGGGGCAACACTGAAGCTTTCTTT
CASSSRGNTEAFF
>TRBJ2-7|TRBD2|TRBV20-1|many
TGCAGTGCTAGGGGACTAGCGGGCTACGAGCAGTACTTC
CSARGLAGYEQYF
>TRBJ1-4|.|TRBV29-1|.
TGCAGCGTCCGAAGTACCCCAGAGAGAAATGAAAAACTGTTTTTT
CSVRSTPERNEKLFF
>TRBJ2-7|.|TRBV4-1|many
TGCGCCAGCAGCCCTAACACGCTGGGGGAGCAGTACTTC
CASSPNTLGEQYF
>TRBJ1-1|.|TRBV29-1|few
TGCAGCGTTGATACAGGGAACCCGAACACTGAAGCTTTCTTT
CSVDTGNPNTEAFF
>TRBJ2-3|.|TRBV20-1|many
TGCAGTGCTAGCCCCTCCACGCCGGGGGCGCGCCCAGATACGCAGTATTTT
CSASPSTPGARPDTQYF
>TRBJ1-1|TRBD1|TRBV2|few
TGTGCCAGCATCCCGACAGGGTACGCTGAAGCTTTCTTT
CASIPTGYAEAFF
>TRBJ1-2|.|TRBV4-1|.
TGCGCCAGCAGCCAAGGCGACGGGACTTCGAACTATGGCTACACCTTC
CASSQGDGTSNYGYTF
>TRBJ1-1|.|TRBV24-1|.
TGTGCCACCAGTGATTACGGACGGATGAACACTGAAGCTTTCTTT
CATSDYGRMNTEAFF
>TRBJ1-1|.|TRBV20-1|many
TGCAGTGCTACCGGAGGGACTGAAGCTTTCTTT
CSATGGTEAFF
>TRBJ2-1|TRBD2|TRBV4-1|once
TGCGCCAGCAATCTAGCGGGAGTTGGCAATGAGCAGTTCTTC
CASNLAGVGNEQFF
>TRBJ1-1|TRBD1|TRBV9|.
TGTGCCAGCAGCGTAGGGGCAGGGGGCAAGGACACTGAAGCTTTCTTT
CASSVGAGGKDTEAFF
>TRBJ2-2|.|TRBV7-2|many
TGTGCCAGCAGCTTAGCCCCTGTGACAGGGAACACCGGGGAGCTGTTTTTT
CASSLAPVTGNTGELFF